This passage covers 30 T cell receptor beta chains from one sample sequenced in a study of human T cells and chemical hapten exposure. Each CDR3 protein is one row after TCRdb ran MiXCR on the RACE reads. The sample has under 200,000 distinct CDR3 sequences, just under 30% seen once. Time point defined: pre-sensitization, week 0. The treatment was: therapeutic diphenylcyclopropenone sensitization with weekly scalp DPC. The sample consisted of whole blood, taken in connection with sensitization to the hapten diphenylcyclopropenone (DPC). The receptors derive from a woman younger than 45 with alopecia areata. Some clones in this sample may be carry-over from other donors' samples.

This clonotype was seen more than once but under ten times. The chain recombines TRBV29-1 with TRBJ1-1; tentative D call: TRBD1 (5 bases). V shed 2 bases and J shed 11 bases, with 12 bases lying between them. CDR1 is SQVTM and CDR2 is ANQGSEA in the germline V gene. This CDR3 spans 11 amino acids. The CDR3 is CSVETAGQAFF. CDR3 in DNA: TGCAGCGTTGAAACGGCGGGGCAGGCTTTCTTT.

This clonotype was seen a few times. CDR3 nucleotide sequence: TGCGCCAGCAGCCAAGATCGGGCATCTAGCACAGATACGCAGTATTTT. Protein sequence: CASSQDRASSTDTQYF. The chain has TRBV4-3 and TRBJ2-3, with D unresolved. V gave up 0 bases and J gave up 0 bases, with 10 bases separating them. Looked up from germline, CDR1 is LGHNA and CDR2 is YSLEER. The CDR3 covers 16 residues.

V is TRBV15 and J is TRBJ2-6; TRBD1 is a possible D gene (6 bases). The CDR3 sequence is 16 residues long. The germline CDR1 and CDR2 sequences are LNHNV and YYDKDF (reference sequence). The ends were cut back, 4 bases at V and 2 bases at J, with 12 bases in the middle. Here the CDR3 DNA reads TGTGCCACCAGCACCGGCAACAGGGCTGGGGCCAACGTCCTGACTTTC. The encoded protein is CATSTGNRAGANVLTF. The whole variable domain, remainder taken from reference TRBV15 and TRBJ2-6, is DAMVIQNPRYQVTQFGKPVTLSCSQTLNHNVMYWYQQKSSQAPKLLFHYYDKDFNNEADTPDNFQSRRPNTSFCFLDIRSPGLGDTAMYLCATSTGNRAGANVLTFGAGSRLTVL.

V is TRBV18 and J is TRBJ2-3; 10 bases fit TRBD2. Germline V lookup: CDR1 KGHSH, CDR2 LQKENI. J was trimmed by 2 bases and V by 0 bases; bases with no gene match: 8. The CDR3 sequence is 18 residues long. The CDR3 sequence is CASSPPEAGTSVTDTQYF. Here the CDR3 DNA reads TGTGCCAGCTCACCACCCGAGGCCGGGACTAGCGTCACAGATACGCAGTATTTT. Complete variable domain (other parts from reference TRBV18 and TRBJ2-3): NAGVMQNPRHLVRRRGQEARLRCSPMKGHSHVYWYRQLPEEGLKFMVYLQKENIIDESGMPKERFSAEFPKEGPSILRIQQVVRGDSAAYFCASSPPEAGTSVTDTQYFGPGTRLTVL.

The table lists this clonotype with a few counts. This chain links TRBV9 with TRBJ1-2, with 7 bases that match TRBD1. This CDR3 contains 15 residues. V lost 0 bases, J lost 3 bases, and 5 bases stayed unmatched. Looked up from germline, CDR1 is SGDLS and CDR2 is YYNGEE. Here the CDR3 DNA reads TGTGCCAGCAGCGTAGCGGAGGGGGCATACTATGGCTACACCTTC. Translating it yields CASSVAEGAYYGYTF.

The genes are TRBV27 and TRBJ1-6, with TRBD1 as a possible D gene (5 bases). CDR3 size: 13 residues. CDR1 and CDR2 (germline): MNHEY, SMNVEV (reference sequence). V lost 6 bases and J lost 7, with 10 bases in between. The CDR3 loop is CASRDGANSPLHF. The CDR3 nucleotides are TGTGCCAGCAGGGATGGGGCAAATTCACCCCTCCACTTT.

The chain links TRBV10-3 to TRBJ1-1; D is uncertain. Trimming removed 3 bases from V and 8 bases from J, with 10 bases in between. Germline CDR1 ENHRY, CDR2 SYGVKD. The CDR3 sequence is 12 residues long. This CDR3 reads CAISDDGSEAFF. In DNA form, the CDR3 reads TGTGCCATCAGTGATGACGGGTCGGAAGCTTTCTTT.

The chain employs TRBV28 and TRBJ2-3; D might be TRBD1 (5 bases). V lost 3 bases, J lost 4 bases, and 8 bases lay in between. Germline loops: CDR1 MDHEN, CDR2 SYDVKM. The CDR3 has 13 amino acids. The chain's CDR3 is CASSLTVPDTQYF. In DNA form, the CDR3 reads TGTGCCAGCAGTTTGACAGTCCCAGATACGCAGTATTTT.

The rearrangement links TRBV10-2 to TRBJ2-7; a possible D gene is TRBD2 (6 bases). The CDR3 length is 14 residues. The germline V gene encodes CDR1 WSHSY and CDR2 SAAADI. V was trimmed by 7 bases and J by 2 bases, leaving 15 bases between them. The DNA for the CDR3 is TGCGCCAGCAACGGGAGAGGGGTTACCTACGAGCAGTACTTC. Translating it yields CASNGRGVTYEQYF.

This clonotype has more than one count but fewer than ten. The rearrangement links TRBV7-3 to TRBJ2-1; TRBD2 matches 7 bases. The length of the CDR3 is 13 residues. CDR1 and CDR2 (germline): SGHTA, FQGTGA. J was trimmed by 9 bases and V by 1 base; bases with no gene match: 3. CDR3 loop: CASSLISGGEQFF. The CDR3 coding sequence is TGTGCCAGCAGCTTAATTTCGGGGGGTGAGCAGTTCTTC.

The chain recombines TRBV27 with TRBJ1-5, with D perhaps matching TRBD1 (6 bases). V lost 3 bases and J 5 bases, leaving 17 bases between the germline ends. The CDR3 is 16 amino acids. The germline V gene has CDR1 MNHEY and CDR2 SMNVEV (reference sequence). The CDR3: CASSLVGQRQHQPQHF. DNA for the CDR3: TGTGCCAGCAGTTTGGTCGGACAGAGACAGCATCAGCCCCAGCATTTT.

This clonotype has a count of ten or more. The chain carries TRBV11-2 and TRBJ1-2; TRBD1 might be the D (6 bases). V was shortened by 5 bases and J by 3 bases, with 10 bases between the two germline ends. From germline, CDR1 is SGHAT and CDR2 FQNNGV. This CDR3 has 13 residues. CDR3 nucleotide sequence: TGTGCCAGCAGCCGTAGACAGGACTATGGCTACACCTTC. Translating it yields CASSRRQDYGYTF.

As to this clonotype: Because it lacks the conserved phenylalanine or tryptophan at the end, this CDR3 is likely a read error. This chain links TRBV6-1 with TRBJ1-1; 7 nucleotides align to TRBD1. With 7 bases clipped from V and 6 bases from J, the junction kept 5 bases outside the gene matches. Germline V gene lookup returns CDR1 MNHNS and CDR2 SASEGT. The length of the CDR3 is 12 residues. The CDR3 nucleotides read TGTGCCAGCACACGACAGGGTCCTGAAGCTTTCCTT. As protein: CASTRQGPEAFL.

V is TRBV12-3 or TRBV12-4 and J is TRBJ2-7, with D unclear. V lost 1 base and J lost 2, with 12 bases in between. This CDR3 comprises 15 residues. The DNA of the CDR3 is TGTGCCAGCAGTTTAGAACCGACGAGTACCTACGAGCAGTACTTC. Protein sequence: CASSLEPTSTYEQYF.

The chain couples TRBV5-6 to TRBJ1-1; D unclear. CDR3 length: 16 amino acids. The V gene lost 2 bases and the J gene lost 3 bases, with 17 bases spanning the gap. Germline lookup yields CDR1 SGHDT and CDR2 YYEEEE. The CDR3 nucleotides are TGTGCCAGCAGCTTTGTTCCCGGGCAGGTCGACACTGAAGCTTTCTTT. Protein product: CASSFVPGQVDTEAFF.

The rearrangement joins TRBV18 to TRBJ1-5; D is unresolved. The CDR3 length is 15 residues. V gave up 3 bases and J gave up 5 bases, with 14 bases separating them. In germline, CDR1 is KGHSH, CDR2 LQKENI. This CDR3 reads CASSPNQAFDQPQHF. The CDR3 coding sequence is TGTGCCAGCTCACCGAACCAGGCCTTCGATCAGCCCCAGCATTTT.

The chain employs TRBV7-3 and TRBJ1-2; D gene ambiguous. The germline gives CDR1 SGHTA, CDR2 FQGTGA. There are 13 residues in the CDR3. The ends were cut back, 6 bases at V and 8 bases at J, with 16 bases in the middle. In DNA form, the CDR3 reads TGTGCCAGCAGTTCCAGCGGCTTGGGAGGCTACACCTTC. This encodes CASSSSGLGGYTF.

This sequence joins TRBV7-9 and TRBJ2-5; perhaps TRBD2 as D (6 bases). The ends were cut back, 5 bases at V and 2 bases at J, with 18 bases in the middle. The CDR3 has 16 residues. Germline V gives CDR1 SEHNR, CDR2 FQNEAQ (reference sequence). CDR3 nucleotides: TGTGCCAGCAGCCCCCTAGGAGGGGCGAAACAAGAGACCCAGTACTTC. This gives the protein CASSPLGGAKQETQYF.

CDR3 residues: CASSLYRLAGGGETQYF. The CDR3 DNA reads as TGTGCCAGCAGCCTATACCGACTAGCGGGAGGAGGTGAGACCCAGTACTTC. This sequence joins TRBV7-6 and TRBJ2-5; 13 nucleotides agree with TRBD2. The CDR3 covers 17 residues. Germline V gives CDR1 SGHVS, CDR2 FNYEAQ. J lost 5 bases, V lost 5 bases, and 11 bases had no gene match.

This clonotype came up a few times. This rearrangement joins TRBV5-1 to TRBJ2-1; 11 nucleotides line up with TRBD2. Trimming at V came to 4 bases and at J to 5 bases, leaving 8 bases not matched to a gene. CDR3 length: 16 amino acids. Germline V gene sequence: CDR1 SGHRS, CDR2 YFSETQ. This CDR3 is CASSPRGLAENNEQFF. In nucleotides, the CDR3 is TGCGCCAGCAGCCCACGGGGACTAGCGGAAAACAATGAGCAGTTCTTC. The variable domain in full, with the rest retrieved from reference TRBV5-1 and TRBJ2-1, is KAGVTQTPRYLIKTRGQQVTLSCSPISGHRSVSWYQQTPGQGLQFLFEYFSETQRNKGNFPGRFSGRQFSNSRSEMNVSTLELGDSALYLCASSPRGLAENNEQFFGPGTRLTVL.

This clonotype was observed a handful of times. The chain is built from TRBV29-1 and TRBJ2-1, with 10 nucleotides matching TRBD1. Germline V gives CDR1 SQVTM, CDR2 ANQGSEA. This CDR3 spans 15 amino acids. V shed 7 bases and J 4 bases; nucleotides not matched to a gene: 10. CDR3 DNA sequence: TGCAGCGCCTCCCTTACGGGACAGGGGTACAATGAGCAGTTCTTC. Translated, it gives CSASLTGQGYNEQFF.

Ten or more counts support this clonotype. J is TRBJ2-1 and V is TRBV20-1, with 12 nucleotides matching TRBD2. Germline V lookup: CDR1 DFQATT, CDR2 SNEGSKA (reference sequence). This CDR3 has 14 amino acids. V gave up 3 bases and J gave up 10 bases; unmatched junction bases: 7. CDR3: CSASLASGGVEQFF. The CDR3 nucleotides are TGCAGTGCTAGTTTGGCTAGCGGGGGGGTGGAGCAGTTCTTC.

CDR3 region: CSVVTSPYEQYF. CDR3 coding DNA: TGCAGCGTCGTTACTTCGCCCTACGAGCAGTACTTC. The chain joins TRBV29-1 to TRBJ2-7; D unresolved. This CDR3 spans 12 amino acids. The V gene's germline CDR1 is SQVTM and CDR2 ANQGSEA. V was pared by 6 bases and J by 2 bases, with 11 bases between.

This clonotype has only a few counts. The chain links TRBV5-6 to TRBJ1-6, with 9 bases fitting TRBD1. V trimming: 5 bases; J trimming: 4 bases; junction bases outside the gene matches: 4. Germline V lookup: CDR1 SGHDT, CDR2 YYEEEE. The CDR3 sequence is 15 residues long. CDR3 DNA sequence: TGTGCCAGCAGTGGGGGACAGGGTTATAATTCACCCCTCCACTTT. It is translated as CASSGGQGYNSPLHF.

This clonotype was detected a few times. The V gene is TRBV20-1, the J gene TRBJ2-5; D possibly corresponds to TRBD1 (5 bases). V lost 3 bases and J lost 5, with 16 bases in between. CDR1 DFQATT and CDR2 SNEGSKA come from the germline V gene (reference sequence). The CDR3 has 14 residues. CDR3 coding DNA: TGCAGTGCTAGCCGTAGACAGATCACGGAGACCCAGTACTTC. Its translation: CSASRRQITETQYF.

The chain couples TRBV7-2 to TRBJ1-5; tentatively, D is TRBD1 (6 bases). The V gene's germline CDR1 is SGHTA and CDR2 FQGNSA. Trimming took off 1 base at V and 2 bases at J, with 9 bases between the two ends. The CDR3 has 15 amino acids. The CDR3 sequence: CASSLVEGGNQPQHF. The DNA of the CDR3 is TGTGCCAGCAGCTTAGTGGAGGGGGGCAATCAGCCCCAGCATTTT.

This clonotype was found a few times. This chain connects TRBV7-2 to TRBJ1-1, with TRBD1 matching 7 bases. V gave up 1 base and J gave up 8 bases; unmatched junction bases: 7. The V gene's germline CDR1 is SGHTA and CDR2 FQGNSA. The CDR3 sequence is 14 residues long. CDR3 sequence: CASSLVLSGGEAFF. In nucleotides, the CDR3 is TGTGCCAGCAGCTTAGTTTTGTCAGGGGGAGAAGCTTTCTTT.

The chain combines TRBV5-1 with TRBJ1-4; D ambiguous. The germline gives CDR1 SGHRS, CDR2 YFSETQ. The CDR3 loop spans 13 amino acids. Trimming cost V 2 bases and J 2 bases, with 4 bases left between them. CDR3 amino acids: CASSLRTNEKLFF. CDR3 bases: TGCGCCAGCAGCTTAAGGACTAATGAAAAACTGTTTTTT.

The sample holds a few counts of this clonotype. J is TRBJ2-1 and V is TRBV5-1; D may be TRBD1 or TRBD2 (6 bases each). The CDR3 is 16 amino acids. The germline CDR1 and CDR2 sequences are SGHRS and YFSETQ. The V end lost 1 base, the J end lost 8 bases, and 19 bases lay between the germline ends. CDR3 bases: TGCGCCAGCAGCTTGAGGGTCGGGGGCTCCGGCGATGAGCAGTTCTTC. The encoded protein is CASSLRVGGSGDEQFF.

This clonotype came up many times. In DNA, the CDR3 is TGTGCCAGCAGCTTAGCTACAGGGGGCTTTTGGAACTATGGCTACACCTTC. It encodes CASSLATGGFWNYGYTF. The J gene is TRBJ1-2, the V gene TRBV7-2, with 9 nucleotides matching TRBD1. V trimming: 0 bases; J trimming: 2 bases; junction bases outside the gene matches: 7. CDR1 and CDR2 from the germline V gene are SGHTA and FQGNSA. The CDR3 length is 17 residues.